This TCR beta chain was identified in a study of response to subunit inactivated influenza vaccine. Overall study findings and caveats: Authors proposed each seasonal influenza vaccination draws in few new T cells.

MiXCR, run by TCRdb on the RT-PCR reads, gives a single entry per CDR3 protein. Of 610,000 or so distinct CDR3 sequences in the sample, 12% to 15% were seen once. To note about this clonotype: The antigen is undetermined.

The CDR3 totals 16 residues. V was clipped by 4 bases and J by 4 bases, with 17 bases between them. The germline V gene encodes CDR1 LNHNV and CDR2 YYDKDF (reference sequence). This specimen was PBMCs from blood, taken approximately 13 days after vaccination. This receptor was obtained from a man in his fifties or sixties who received an inactivated influenza vaccine. This chain joins TRBV15 and TRBJ1-5; no firm D call. The CDR3 region is CATSMGSSFGNQPQHF. CDR3 nucleotide sequence: TGTGCCACCAGCATGGGAAGCTCTTTCGGAAATCAGCCCCAGCATTTT.